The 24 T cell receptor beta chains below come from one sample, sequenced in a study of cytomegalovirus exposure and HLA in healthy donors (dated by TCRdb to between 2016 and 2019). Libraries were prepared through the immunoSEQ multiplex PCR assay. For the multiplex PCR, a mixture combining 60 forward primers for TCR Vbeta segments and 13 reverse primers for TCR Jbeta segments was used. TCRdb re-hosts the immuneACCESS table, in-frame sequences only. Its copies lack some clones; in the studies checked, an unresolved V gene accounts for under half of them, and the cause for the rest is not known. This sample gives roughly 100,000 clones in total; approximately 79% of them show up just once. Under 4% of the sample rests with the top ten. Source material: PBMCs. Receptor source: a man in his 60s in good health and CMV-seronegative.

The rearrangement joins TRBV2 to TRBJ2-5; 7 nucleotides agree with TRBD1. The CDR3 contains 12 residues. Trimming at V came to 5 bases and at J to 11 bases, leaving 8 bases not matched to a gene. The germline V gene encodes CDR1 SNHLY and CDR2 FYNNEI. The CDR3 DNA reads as TGTGCCAGCAGTCTACAGGGGATAGAGCAGTACTTC. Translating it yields CASSLQGIEQYF.

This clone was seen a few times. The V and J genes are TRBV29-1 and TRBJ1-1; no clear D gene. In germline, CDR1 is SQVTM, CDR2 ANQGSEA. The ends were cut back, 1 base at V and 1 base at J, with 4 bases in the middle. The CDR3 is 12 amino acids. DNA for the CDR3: TGCAGCGTTGAAGTCGGGAACACTGAAGCTTTCTTT. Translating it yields CSVEVGNTEAFF.

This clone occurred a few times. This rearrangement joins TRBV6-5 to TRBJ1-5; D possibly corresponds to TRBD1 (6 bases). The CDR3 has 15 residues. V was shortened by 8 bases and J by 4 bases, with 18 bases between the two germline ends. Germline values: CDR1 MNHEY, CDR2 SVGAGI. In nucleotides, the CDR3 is TGTGCCAGCGGGGGTGCAGGGGAGTGGAATCAGCCCCAGCATTTT. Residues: CASGGAGEWNQPQHF.

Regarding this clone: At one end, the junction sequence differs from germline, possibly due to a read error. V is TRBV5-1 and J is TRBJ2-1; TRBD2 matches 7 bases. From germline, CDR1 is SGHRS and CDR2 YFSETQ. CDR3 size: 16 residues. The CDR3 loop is CASGLAGLAAYNEQFF. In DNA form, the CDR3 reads TGCGCCAGCGGCTTGGCCGGGCTAGCGGCCTACAATGAGCAGTTCTTC. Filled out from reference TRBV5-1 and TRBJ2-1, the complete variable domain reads KAGVTQTPRYLIKTRGQQVTLSCSPISGHRSVSWYQQTPGQGLQFLFEYFSETQRNKGNFPGRFSGRQFSNSRSEMNVSTLELGDSALYLCASGLAGLAAYNEQFFGPGTRLTVL.

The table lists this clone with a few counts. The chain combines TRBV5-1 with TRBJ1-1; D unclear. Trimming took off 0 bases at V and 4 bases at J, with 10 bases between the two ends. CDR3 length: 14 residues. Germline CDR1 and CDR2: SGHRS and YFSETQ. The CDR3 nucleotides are TGCGCCAGCAGCTTGGCGGTTTTTTCCACTGAAGCTTTCTTT. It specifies CASSLAVFSTEAFF.

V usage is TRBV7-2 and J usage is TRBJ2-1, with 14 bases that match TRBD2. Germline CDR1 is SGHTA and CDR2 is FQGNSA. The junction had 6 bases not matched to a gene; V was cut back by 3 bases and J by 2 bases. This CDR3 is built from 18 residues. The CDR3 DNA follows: TGTGCCAGCAGCTTGGGACTAGCGGGGGCGAAACCCTACAATGAGCAGTTCTTC. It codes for CASSLGLAGAKPYNEQFF. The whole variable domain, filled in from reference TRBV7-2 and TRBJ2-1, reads GAGVSQSPSNKVTEKGKDVELRCDPISGHTALYWYRQSLGQGLEFLIYFQGNSAPDKSGLPSDRFSAERTGGSVSTLTIQRTQQEDSAVYLCASSLGLAGAKPYNEQFFGPGTRLTVL.

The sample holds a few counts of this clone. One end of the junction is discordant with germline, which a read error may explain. DNA of the CDR3: TGTTCCAGCAGCCCCAGGGGCCCCGAGACCCAGTACTTC. It codes for CSSSPRGPETQYF. The rearrangement links TRBV7-9 to TRBJ2-5; D is possibly TRBD1 (6 bases). CDR3 length: 13 residues. Germline CDR1 reads SEHNR; CDR2 reads FQNEAQ (reference sequence).

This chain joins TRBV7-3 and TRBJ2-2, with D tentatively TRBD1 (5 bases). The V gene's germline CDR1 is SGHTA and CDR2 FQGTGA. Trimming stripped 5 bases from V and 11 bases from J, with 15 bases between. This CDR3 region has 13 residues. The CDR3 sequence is CASSLDPGNELFF. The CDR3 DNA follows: TGTGCCAGCAGCCTAGACCCAGGGAATGAGCTGTTTTTT.

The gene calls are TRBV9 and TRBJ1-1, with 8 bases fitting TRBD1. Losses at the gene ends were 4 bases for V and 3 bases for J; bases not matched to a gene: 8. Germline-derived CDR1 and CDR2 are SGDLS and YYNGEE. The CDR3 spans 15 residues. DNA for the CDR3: TGTGCCAGCAGCCCCCGAGGACAGGGCCACACTGAAGCTTTCTTT. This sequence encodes CASSPRGQGHTEAFF.

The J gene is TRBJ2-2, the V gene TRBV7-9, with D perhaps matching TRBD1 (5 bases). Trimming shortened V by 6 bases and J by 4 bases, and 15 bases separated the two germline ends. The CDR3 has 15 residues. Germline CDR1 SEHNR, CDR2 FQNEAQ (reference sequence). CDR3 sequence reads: CASRTELLLTGELFF. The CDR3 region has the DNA TGTGCCAGCAGGACAGAATTACTCCTCACCGGGGAGCTGTTTTTT.

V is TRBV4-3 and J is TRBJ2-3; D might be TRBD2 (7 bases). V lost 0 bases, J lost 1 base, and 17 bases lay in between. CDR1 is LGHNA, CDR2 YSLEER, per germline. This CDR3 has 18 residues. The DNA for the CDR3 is TGCGCCAGCAGCCAAGAACGGGGCGGGGGCCTCCGCACAGATACGCAGTATTTT. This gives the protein CASSQERGGGLRTDTQYF.

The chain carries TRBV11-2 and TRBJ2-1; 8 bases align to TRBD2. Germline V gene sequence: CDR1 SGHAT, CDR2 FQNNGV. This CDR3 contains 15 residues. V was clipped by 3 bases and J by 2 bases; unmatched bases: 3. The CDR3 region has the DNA TGTGCCAGCAGCTTGTTTAGCGGGACCTACAATGAGCAGTTCTTC. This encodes CASSLFSGTYNEQFF.

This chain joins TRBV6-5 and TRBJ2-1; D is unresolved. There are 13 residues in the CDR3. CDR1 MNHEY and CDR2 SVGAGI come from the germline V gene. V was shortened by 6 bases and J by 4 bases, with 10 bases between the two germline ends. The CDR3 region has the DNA TGTGCCAGCAGCCACGGCAGGTACAATGAGCAGTTCTTC. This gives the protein CASSHGRYNEQFF.

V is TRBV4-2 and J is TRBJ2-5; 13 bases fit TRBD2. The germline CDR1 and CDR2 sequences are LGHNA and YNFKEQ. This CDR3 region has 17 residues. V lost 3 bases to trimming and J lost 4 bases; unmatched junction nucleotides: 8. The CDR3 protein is CASSHAGTSGARETQYF. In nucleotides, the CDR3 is TGTGCCAGCAGCCATGCCGGGACTAGCGGGGCGAGAGAGACCCAGTACTTC.

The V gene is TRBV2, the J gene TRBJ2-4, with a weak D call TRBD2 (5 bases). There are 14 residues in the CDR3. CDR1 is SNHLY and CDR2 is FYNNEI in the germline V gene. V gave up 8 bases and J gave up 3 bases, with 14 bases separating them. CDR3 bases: TGTGCCAGCGGCTACCCCGAGGGCAAAAACATTCAGTACTTC. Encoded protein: CASGYPEGKNIQYF.

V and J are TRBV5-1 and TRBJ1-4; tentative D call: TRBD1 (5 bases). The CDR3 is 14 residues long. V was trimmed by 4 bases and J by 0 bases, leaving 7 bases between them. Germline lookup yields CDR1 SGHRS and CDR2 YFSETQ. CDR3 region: CASSLDTTNEKLFF. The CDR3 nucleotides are TGCGCCAGCAGCCTGGACACAACTAATGAAAAACTGTTTTTT. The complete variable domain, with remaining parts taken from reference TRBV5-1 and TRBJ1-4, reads KAGVTQTPRYLIKTRGQQVTLSCSPISGHRSVSWYQQTPGQGLQFLFEYFSETQRNKGNFPGRFSGRQFSNSRSEMNVSTLELGDSALYLCASSLDTTNEKLFFGSGTQLSVL.

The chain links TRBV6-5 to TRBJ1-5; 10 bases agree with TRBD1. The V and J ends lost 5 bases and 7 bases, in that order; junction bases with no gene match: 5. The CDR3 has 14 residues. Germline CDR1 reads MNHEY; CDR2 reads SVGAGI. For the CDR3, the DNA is TGTGCCAGCAGTCCCGACAGGGGGCGGCAGCCCCAGCATTTT. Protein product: CASSPDRGRQPQHF.

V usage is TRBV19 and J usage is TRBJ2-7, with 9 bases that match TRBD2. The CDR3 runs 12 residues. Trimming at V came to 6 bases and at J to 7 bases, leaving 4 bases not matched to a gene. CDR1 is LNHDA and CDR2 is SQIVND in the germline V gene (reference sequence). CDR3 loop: CASRSSGGEQYF. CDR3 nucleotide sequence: TGTGCCAGTAGGAGTAGCGGGGGTGAGCAGTACTTC.

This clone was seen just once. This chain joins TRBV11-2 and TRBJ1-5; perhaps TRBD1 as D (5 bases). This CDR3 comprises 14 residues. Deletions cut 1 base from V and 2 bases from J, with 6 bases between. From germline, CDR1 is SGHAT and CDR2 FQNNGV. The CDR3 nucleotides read TGTGCCAGCAGCTTAGCGGGGGGCAATCAGCCCCAGCATTTT. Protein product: CASSLAGGNQPQHF.

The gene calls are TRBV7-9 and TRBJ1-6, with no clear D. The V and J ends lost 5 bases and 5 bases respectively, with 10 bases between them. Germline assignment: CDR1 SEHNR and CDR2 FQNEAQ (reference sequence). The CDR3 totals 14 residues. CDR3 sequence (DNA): TGTGCCAGCAGCGACAACCAGGATAATTCACCCCTCCACTTT. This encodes CASSDNQDNSPLHF. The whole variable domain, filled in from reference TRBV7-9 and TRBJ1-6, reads DTGVSQNPRHKITKRGQNVTFRCDPISEHNRLYWYRQTLGQGPEFLTYFQNEAQLEKSRLLSDRFSAERPKGSFSTLEIQRTEQGDSAMYLCASSDNQDNSPLHFGNGTRLTVT.

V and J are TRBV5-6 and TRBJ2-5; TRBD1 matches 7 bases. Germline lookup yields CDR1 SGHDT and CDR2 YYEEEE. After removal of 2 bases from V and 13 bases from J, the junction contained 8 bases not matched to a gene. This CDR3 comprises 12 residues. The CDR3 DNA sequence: TGTGCCAGCAGCTTACCGCAGGGGGACCGGTACTTC. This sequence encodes CASSLPQGDRYF.

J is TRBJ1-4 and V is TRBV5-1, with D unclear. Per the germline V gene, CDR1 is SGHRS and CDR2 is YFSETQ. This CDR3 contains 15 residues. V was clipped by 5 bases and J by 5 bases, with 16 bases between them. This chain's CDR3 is CASRRLGGLNEKLFF. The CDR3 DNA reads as TGCGCCAGCAGACGTCTAGGAGGCTTGAATGAAAAACTGTTTTTT.

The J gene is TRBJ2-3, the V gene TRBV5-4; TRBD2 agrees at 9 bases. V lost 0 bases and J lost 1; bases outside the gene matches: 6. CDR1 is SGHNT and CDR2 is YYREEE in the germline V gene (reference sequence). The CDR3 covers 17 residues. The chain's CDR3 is CASSLAGGGAGTDTQYF. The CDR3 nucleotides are TGTGCCAGCAGCTTGGCGGGCGGGGGGGCAGGCACAGATACGCAGTATTTT. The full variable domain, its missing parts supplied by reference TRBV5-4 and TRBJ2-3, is ETGVTQSPTHLIKTRGQQVTLRCSSQSGHNTVSWYQQALGQGPQFIFQYYREEENGRGNFPPRFSGLQFPNYSSELNVNALELDDSALYLCASSLAGGGAGTDTQYFGPGTRLTVL.

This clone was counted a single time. The CDR3 DNA reads TGTGCCAGCAGCCGCGGGACAGCGAACACCGGGGAGCTGTTTTTT. Translated, it gives CASSRGTANTGELFF. The chain employs TRBV7-6 and TRBJ2-2, with D perhaps TRBD1 (7 bases). The CDR3 covers 15 residues. Germline-derived CDR1 and CDR2 are SGHVS and FNYEAQ. The V and J ends lost 5 bases and 0 bases respectively, with 10 bases between them.